The 29 T cell receptor beta chains below all came from one sample that was sequenced in a study of blood T cell repertoires in COVID-19. Assay used: immunoSEQ multiplex PCR; TCRdb lists only in-frame clones, some missing. The table lists fewer than 100,000 clones, roughly 91% of them singletons. Sequences were obtained from peripheral blood. The receptors stem from a woman in her forties or fifties in a cohort sampled during active COVID-19.

This clone appeared once. The chain is built from TRBV11-1 and TRBJ2-2; 10 nucleotides match TRBD2. V was pared by 1 base and J by 3 bases, with 2 bases of the junction left unmatched. The CDR3 length is 16 residues. Germline lookup yields CDR1 SGHAT and CDR2 FQDESV (reference sequence). This CDR3 is CASSLGTSGYTGELFF. DNA of the CDR3: TGTGCCAGCAGCTTAGGGACTAGCGGATACACCGGGGAGCTGTTTTTT.

The V gene is TRBV18, the J gene TRBJ1-5; D ambiguous. Germline V CDR1 and CDR2: KGHSH, LQKENI. The CDR3 has 15 residues. The V gene lost 3 bases and the J gene lost 4 bases, with 13 bases spanning the gap. The CDR3 DNA reads as TGTGCCAGCTCACCGATGGACGGGGAAAATCAGCCCCAGCATTTT. Its translation is CASSPMDGENQPQHF.

V is TRBV7-9 and J is TRBJ2-3, with D unresolved. CDR1 is SEHNR, CDR2 FQNEAQ, per germline (reference sequence). Trimming removed 1 base from V and 4 bases from J, with 6 bases in between. This CDR3 spans 13 amino acids. CDR3 residues: CASSLGRADTQYF. CDR3 sequence (DNA): TGTGCCAGCAGCTTAGGTAGAGCAGATACGCAGTATTTT.

The gene calls are TRBV6-5 and TRBJ2-1; possible D gene TRBD1, 5 bases. Germline values: CDR1 MNHEY, CDR2 SVGAGI. V lost 6 bases and J lost 3, with 9 bases in between. CDR3 length equals 13 residues. The CDR3 DNA reads as TGTGCCAGCAGACCCGACAGCTACAATGAGCAGTTCTTC. Its protein is CASRPDSYNEQFF.

This chain links TRBV3-1 (or the pseudogene TRBV3-2) with TRBJ2-4, with 8 bases lining up with TRBD2. The V segment lost 8 bases and the J segment 7 bases; nucleotides outside the gene matches: 13. Germline assignment: CDR1 LGHDT and CDR2 YNNKEL (reference sequence). The CDR3 covers 15 residues. DNA for the CDR3: TGTGCCAGCGCATCGGGGGGGGTCCTAGCGAACATTCAGTACTTC. Protein: CASASGGVLANIQYF.

J is TRBJ2-7 and V is TRBV24-1; D is ambiguous. This CDR3 has 12 residues. Germline CDR1 is KGHDR and CDR2 is SFDVKD. The V gene lost 11 bases and the J gene lost 3 bases, with 13 bases spanning the gap. DNA of the CDR3: TGTGCCAAGGCCCGGCGGATCTACGAGCAGTACTTC. This codes for CAKARRIYEQYF.

This chain joins TRBV19 and TRBJ1-3, with TRBD1 as a possible D gene (5 bases). CDR1 and CDR2 (germline): LNHDA, SQIVND (reference sequence). The V end was cut by 3 bases, the J end by 0 bases, with 15 bases between. The CDR3 contains 17 residues. Here the CDR3 DNA reads TGTGCCAGTAGTATCTTTCAGGGCAGGAGCTCTGGAAACACCATATATTTT. This translates into CASSIFQGRSSGNTIYF.

In its sample, this clone was seen once. For the CDR3, the DNA is TGTGCCAGCAGTTACTCGAGGGGGCCCTACGAGCAGTACTTC. Translating it yields CASSYSRGPYEQYF. V is TRBV6-5 and J is TRBJ2-7; 7 bases align to TRBD1. In germline, CDR1 is MNHEY, CDR2 SVGAGI. V dropped 0 bases and J dropped 2; count of bases not matched to a gene: 1. This CDR3 has 14 residues.

A single count supports this clone. V and J are TRBV9 and TRBJ2-1, with 9 bases fitting TRBD2. There are 17 residues in the CDR3. V was clipped by 4 bases and J by 5 bases; unmatched bases: 13. Per the germline V gene, CDR1 is SGDLS and CDR2 is YYNGEE. CDR3 loop: CASSPGGTASGNNEQFF. The CDR3 nucleotides are TGTGCCAGCAGCCCCGGCGGGACGGCTAGCGGGAACAATGAGCAGTTCTTC. Full variable domain (rest looked up from reference TRBV9 and TRBJ2-1): DSGVTQTPKHLITATGQRVTLRCSPRSGDLSVYWYQQSLDQGLQFLIQYYNGEERAKGNILERFSAQQFPDLHSELNLSSLELGDSALYFCASSPGGTASGNNEQFFGPGTRLTVL.

The CDR3 bases are TGTGCCATCAGCAGGGGACAGGGTGAGACTGAAGCTTTCTTT. The encoded protein is CAISRGQGETEAFF. The V gene is TRBV10-3, the J gene TRBJ1-1; 9 bases fit TRBD1. This CDR3 is built from 14 residues. V lost 6 bases, J lost 5 bases, and 7 bases stayed unmatched. Per germline, CDR1 ENHRY and CDR2 SYGVKD.

This clone appeared a few times. The chain couples TRBV28 to TRBJ2-7; 7 bases fit TRBD1. The CDR3 sequence is 15 residues long. Per the germline V gene, CDR1 is MDHEN and CDR2 is SYDVKM. V trimming: 10 bases; J trimming: 0 bases; junction bases outside the gene matches: 12. DNA for the CDR3: TGTGCCACCCAAGCCGGGACAGAAAGCTCCTACGAGCAGTACTTC. This gives the protein CATQAGTESSYEQYF.

The count of this clone is one. The chain has TRBV7-9 and TRBJ1-1; the match to TRBD1 covers 7 bases. Germline CDR1 and CDR2: SEHNR and FQNEAQ (reference sequence). Trimming cost V 4 bases and J 0 bases; bases outside gene matches: 11. CDR3 length: 17 amino acids. The DNA of the CDR3 is TGTGCCAGCAGCTCCGCACAGGGGCGCTATTTGAACACTGAAGCTTTCTTT. Protein: CASSSAQGRYLNTEAFF.

The chain uses TRBV27 and TRBJ2-7; 10 bases map to TRBD1. J was trimmed by 5 bases and V by 5 bases; bases with no gene match: 6. CDR1 is MNHEY, CDR2 SMNVEV, per germline (reference sequence). The CDR3 sequence is 14 residues long. The CDR3 DNA reads as TGTGCCAGCAGTCCGGGACAGGGGTTCGACGAGCAGTACTTC. It translates to CASSPGQGFDEQYF.

The J gene is TRBJ2-7, the V gene TRBV11-2; D might be TRBD1 (7 bases). This CDR3 has 15 residues. Trimming took off 1 base at V and 6 bases at J, with 16 bases between the two ends. Per germline, CDR1 SGHAT and CDR2 FQNNGV. CDR3 amino acids: CASSLGARGVGEQYF. The DNA for the CDR3 is TGTGCCAGCAGCTTAGGCGCCAGGGGGGTCGGCGAGCAGTACTTC. Complete variable domain (other parts from reference TRBV11-2 and TRBJ2-7): EAGVAQSPRYKIIEKRQSVAFWCNPISGHATLYWYQQILGQGPKLLIQFQNNGVVDDSQLPKDRFSAERLKGVDSTLKIQPAKLEDSAVYLCASSLGARGVGEQYFGPGTRLTVT.

The chain has TRBV15 and TRBJ2-1; TRBD2 matches 14 bases. The CDR3 consists of 19 residues. Trimming took 0 bases from V and 1 from J; bases not matched to a gene: 5. Germline V lookup: CDR1 LNHNV, CDR2 YYDKDF (reference sequence). CDR3 in DNA: TGTGCCACCAGCAGAGACCGGACTAGCGGGAGGTGGTCCTACAATGAGCAGTTCTTC. Protein: CATSRDRTSGRWSYNEQFF.

CDR3 sequence reads: CASSLELRGGKETQYF. In DNA, the CDR3 is TGTGCCAGCAGCTTGGAGTTACGAGGGGGAAAAGAGACCCAGTACTTC. The chain carries TRBV5-8 and TRBJ2-5; maybe TRBD1 (6 bases). The CDR3 loop spans 16 amino acids. Germline CDR1 SGHTS, CDR2 YDEGEE. V gave up 0 bases and J gave up 3 bases, with 15 bases separating them.

The rearrangement links TRBV27 to TRBJ1-5; 7 nucleotides line up with TRBD1. After removal of 0 bases from V and 4 bases from J, the junction contained 3 bases not matched to a gene. This CDR3 region has 15 residues. The germline V gene has CDR1 MNHEY and CDR2 SMNVEV (reference sequence). The CDR3 DNA reads as TGTGCCAGCAGTTTATCGGCACAGGGGAATCAGCCCCAGCATTTT. Translation gives CASSLSAQGNQPQHF.

V usage is TRBV6-5 and J usage is TRBJ1-5, with 8 bases that match TRBD1. The CDR3 length is 15 residues. Trimming cost V 6 bases and J 0 bases; bases outside gene matches: 4. Germline V gives CDR1 MNHEY, CDR2 SVGAGI. DNA of the CDR3: TGTGCCAGCAGCCTCACAGGGGGTAGCAATCAGCCCCAGCATTTT. This codes for CASSLTGGSNQPQHF.

The chain employs TRBV21-1 and TRBJ2-3; the table's D call of TRBD2 was not tested on the DNA. TRBV21-1 is marked as a pseudogene. The CDR3 extends over 21 amino acids. The CDR3: CASRGTGTSGSVKSRTDTQYF. For the CDR3, the DNA is TGTGCCAGCAGAGGAACCGGGACTAGCGGGAGTGTAAAGTCGCGCACAGATACGCAGTATTTT.

The chain links TRBV3-1 (or the pseudogene TRBV3-2) to TRBJ1-2, with no clear D. With 5 bases removed from V and 4 bases from J, the gap between germline ends came to 17 bases. Germline V gene sequence: CDR1 LGHDT, CDR2 YNNKEL (reference sequence). This CDR3 spans 15 amino acids. CDR3: CASSSLASSGYGYTF. CDR3 in DNA: TGTGCCAGCAGCTCCCTAGCATCGTCCGGCTATGGCTACACCTTC.

This rearrangement joins TRBV18 to TRBJ2-7; a weak D match, TRBD2 (5 bases). Trimming left V 8 bases short and J 6 bases short, with 17 bases between. This CDR3 is 13 amino acids long. CDR1 is KGHSH, CDR2 LQKENI, per germline. DNA for the CDR3: TGTGCCAGCCGGGGAGCAGGTTTTTTCGAGCAGTACTTC. Amino acids: CASRGAGFFEQYF.

The chain recombines TRBV28 with TRBJ2-7; 12 bases fit TRBD2. V lost 4 bases to trimming and J lost 4 bases; unmatched junction nucleotides: 11. The CDR3 runs 17 residues. The V gene's germline CDR1 is MDHEN and CDR2 SYDVKM. The CDR3 region has the DNA TGTGCCAGCAGTTCAGCCTGGACTAGCGGGACAAAATACGAGCAGTACTTC. Translation gives CASSSAWTSGTKYEQYF.

CDR3 nucleotide sequence: TGTGCCATCGGGCGGAGGGGCGGGGGGGCCCCCGAGCAGTACTTC. This gives the protein CAIGRRGGGAPEQYF. This chain links TRBV10-3 with TRBJ2-7; 9 bases are a match to TRBD2. The CDR3 loop spans 15 amino acids. The germline V gene encodes CDR1 ENHRY and CDR2 SYGVKD. V lost 8 bases to trimming and J lost 6 bases; unmatched junction nucleotides: 14.

This sequence joins TRBV3-1 (or the pseudogene TRBV3-2) and TRBJ2-2; TRBD2 is a possible D gene (6 bases). The length of the CDR3 is 13 residues. Germline V CDR1 and CDR2: LGHDT, YNNKEL (reference sequence). The ends were cut back, 4 bases at V and 8 bases at J, with 11 bases in the middle. The CDR3 spells CASSPGGGGELFF. In nucleotides, the CDR3 is TGTGCCAGCAGCCCTGGGGGAGGAGGGGAGCTGTTTTTT.

The V and J genes are TRBV2 and TRBJ1-2; the D gene is possibly TRBD1 (5 bases). Germline lookup yields CDR1 SNHLY and CDR2 FYNNEI. V was clipped by 4 bases and J by 2 bases, with 11 bases between them. There are 14 residues in the CDR3. CDR3 DNA sequence: TGTGCCAGCAGTGGCGGAAAGGGGAACTATGGCTACACCTTC. This sequence encodes CASSGGKGNYGYTF.

The chain joins TRBV19 to TRBJ2-3; no clear D. The V gene's germline CDR1 is LNHDA and CDR2 SQIVND (reference sequence). The CDR3 runs to 13 residues. Trimming pared 2 bases from V and 4 bases from J, leaving 7 bases between. The CDR3 sequence: CASSILEADTQYF. The CDR3 nucleotides read TGTGCCAGTAGTATACTAGAGGCAGATACGCAGTATTTT.

The chain carries TRBV6-5 and TRBJ1-2; 9 positions agree with TRBD1. This CDR3 spans 14 amino acids. V trimming: 6 bases; J trimming: 7 bases; junction bases outside the gene matches: 9. Germline CDR1 reads MNHEY; CDR2 reads SVGAGI. DNA for the CDR3: TGTGCCAGCAGAGTCCTTACAGGGGGCATTGGCTACACCTTC. This sequence encodes CASRVLTGGIGYTF.

The rearrangement joins TRBV19 to TRBJ1-2, with 7 positions matching TRBD1. CDR1 and CDR2 (germline): LNHDA, SQIVND (reference sequence). CDR3 length equals 14 residues. After removal of 4 bases from V and 5 bases from J, the junction contained 7 bases not matched to a gene. This chain's CDR3 is CASSRSGQLYGYTF. CDR3 sequence (DNA): TGTGCCAGTAGTAGATCGGGACAGCTTTATGGCTACACCTTC.

The V call is TRBV11-1, the J call TRBJ2-7, with 12 bases identical to TRBD2. Germline V lookup: CDR1 SGHAT, CDR2 FQDESV (reference sequence). The CDR3 runs 16 residues. With V trimmed by 5 bases and J by 4 bases, 9 bases remained unmatched. The CDR3: CASSPTGLAGLYEQYF. The CDR3 DNA sequence: TGTGCCAGCAGCCCGACAGGACTAGCGGGGCTGTACGAGCAGTACTTC.